This T cell receptor beta chain was documented in a study of blood T cell repertoires in COVID-19. The V gene's germline CDR1 is LGHNT and CDR2 FRNRAP. CDR3 length: 16 residues. V gave up 1 base and J gave up 10 bases; unmatched junction bases: 8. Study processing details: Reference gene primer amplification gave estimated nucleated cell counts. Method: immunoSEQ multiplex PCR; TCRdb's copy keeps in-frame clones and lacks some. Clone size and the V and J calls come from that table; the DNA yielded D and trimming. The repertoire holds fewer than 350,000 clones, roughly 86% seen once, with 8.5% to 9% in the top ten.

This chain uses TRBV12-5 with TRBJ1-6; 9 bases line up with TRBD1. The clonotype was recovered from a man aged 40-55 years with active or convalescent COVID-19. The sample consisted of peripheral blood. The CDR3 loop is CASGLARQGQGSPLHF. The CDR3 bases are TGTGCTAGTGGTTTGGCCCGACAGGGACAGGGATCACCCCTCCACTTT.